The entry below gives a single TCR beta chain sequence along with its context. This entry is derived from a study of blood T cell repertoires in COVID-19. From germline, CDR1 is MNHEY and CDR2 SVGAGI. The CDR3 is 15 residues long. J lost 1 base, V lost 6 bases, and 5 bases had no gene match. Assay: immunoSEQ multiplex PCR; the TCRdb copy retains only in-frame clones and omits some. The sample lists 400,000 to 550,000 clones, approximately 90% occurring once. This sequence was found in a woman in her twenties or thirties with acute or convalescent COVID-19. The chain has TRBV6-5 and TRBJ1-5; 8 bases line up with TRBD1. Material: peripheral blood. CDR3 in amino acids: CASSTTGASNQPQHF. The CDR3 region has the DNA TGTGCCAGCAGCACGACAGGGGCGAGCAATCAGCCCCAGCATTTT.